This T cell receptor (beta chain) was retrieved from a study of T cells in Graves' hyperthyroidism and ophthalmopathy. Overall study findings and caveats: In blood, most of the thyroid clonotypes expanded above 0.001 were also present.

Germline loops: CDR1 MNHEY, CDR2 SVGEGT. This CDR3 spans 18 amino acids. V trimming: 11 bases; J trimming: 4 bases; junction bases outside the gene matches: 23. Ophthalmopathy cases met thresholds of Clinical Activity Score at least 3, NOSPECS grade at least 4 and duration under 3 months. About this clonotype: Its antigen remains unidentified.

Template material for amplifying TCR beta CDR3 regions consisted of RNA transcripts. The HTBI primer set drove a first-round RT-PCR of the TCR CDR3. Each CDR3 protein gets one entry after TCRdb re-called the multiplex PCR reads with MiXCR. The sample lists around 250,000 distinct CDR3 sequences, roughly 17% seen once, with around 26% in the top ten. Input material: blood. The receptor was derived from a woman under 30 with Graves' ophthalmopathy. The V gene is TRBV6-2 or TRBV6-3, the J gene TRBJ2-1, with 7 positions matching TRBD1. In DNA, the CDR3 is TGTGCCGGAATACTCGGCCGGGACAGAGTAATGGGATACAATGAGCAGTTCTTC. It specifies CAGILGRDRVMGYNEQFF.